This is a list of T cell receptor beta chains from one sample in a study of human T cells and chemical hapten exposure. TCRdb re-called the RACE reads through MiXCR, storing one row per CDR3 protein. The sample lists fewer than 100,000 distinct CDR3 sequences, 12% occurring once. Source: whole blood, taken in connection with sensitization to the hapten diphenylcyclopropenone (DPC). These TCRs come from a woman in her sixties with alopecia areata. Some clones in this sample may be carry-over from other donors' samples. CDR3s leave out the opening cysteine and the closing phenylalanine or tryptophan.

v_gene: TRBV2
j_gene: TRBJ1-1
CDR3aa: ASQYNTEAF

v_gene: TRBV6-5
j_gene: TRBJ1-1
CDR3aa: ASSYAGSTEAF

v_gene: TRBV10-2
j_gene: TRBJ2-7
CDR3aa: ASSERRDTDEQY

v_gene: TRBV19
j_gene: TRBJ2-3
CDR3aa: ASSLRFRTDTQY

v_gene: TRBV7-2
j_gene: TRBJ2-1
CDR3aa: ASSRGVGEQF

v_gene: TRBV2
j_gene: TRBJ2-3
CDR3aa: ASSHSSGGRTDTQY

v_gene: TRBV10-3
j_gene: TRBJ2-3
CDR3aa: AITSGVSTDTQY

v_gene: TRBV6-6
j_gene: TRBJ1-1
CDR3aa: ASSYVLGTMNTEAF

v_gene: TRBV11-2
j_gene: TRBJ2-5
CDR3aa: ASSPFLELEETQY

v_gene: TRBV3-1
j_gene: TRBJ2-7
CDR3aa: ASSPTPDSTVYEQY

v_gene: TRBV5-1
j_gene: TRBJ1-1
CDR3aa: ASSTWGSTPGRTEAF

v_gene: TRBV21-1
j_gene: TRBJ1-2
CDR3aa: ASSKETGSGYT

v_gene: TRBV7-6
j_gene: TRBJ2-4
CDR3aa: ASSPYSGGGNIQY

v_gene: TRBV3-1
j_gene: TRBJ1-6
CDR3aa: ASSQGEGGSPLH

v_gene: TRBV5-1
j_gene: TRBJ1-6
CDR3aa: ASSSGRTGTGGNSPLH

v_gene: TRBV30
j_gene: TRBJ2-7
CDR3aa: AWSVAGNSYEQY

v_gene: TRBV12-3/TRBV12-4
j_gene: TRBJ1-2
CDR3aa: ASSPDRSYGYT

v_gene: TRBV3-1
j_gene: TRBJ2-1
CDR3aa: ASSQLPGTGPEQF

v_gene: TRBV29-1
j_gene: TRBJ1-2
CDR3aa: SDDGQGANGYT

v_gene: TRBV6-1
j_gene: TRBJ1-6
CDR3aa: ASSPQGANSPLH

v_gene: TRBV6-6
j_gene: TRBJ1-2
CDR3aa: ASSRIDRGSYYGYT

v_gene: TRBV27
j_gene: TRBJ2-2
CDR3aa: ASSANTGTGELF

v_gene: TRBV11-3
j_gene: TRBJ1-5
CDR3aa: ASSLEEGRGQPQH

v_gene: TRBV2
j_gene: TRBJ2-2
CDR3aa: AWVNTSNTGELF

v_gene: TRBV2
j_gene: TRBJ1-5
CDR3aa: ASSEESNQPQH